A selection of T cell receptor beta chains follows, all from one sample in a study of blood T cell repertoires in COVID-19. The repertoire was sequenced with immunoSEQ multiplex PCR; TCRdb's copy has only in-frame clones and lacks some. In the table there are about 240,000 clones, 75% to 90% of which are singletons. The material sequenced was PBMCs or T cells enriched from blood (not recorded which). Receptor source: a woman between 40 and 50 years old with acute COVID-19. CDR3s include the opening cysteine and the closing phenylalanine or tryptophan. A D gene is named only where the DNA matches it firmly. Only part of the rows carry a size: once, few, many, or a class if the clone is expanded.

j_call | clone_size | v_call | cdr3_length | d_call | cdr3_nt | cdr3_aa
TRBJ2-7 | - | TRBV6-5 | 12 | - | TGTGCCAGCAGTCGGTCTGAGGGCGAGCAGTACTTC | CASSRSEGEQYF
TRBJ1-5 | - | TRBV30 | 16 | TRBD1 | TGTGCCTGGAGTGTATCTTCAACAGGGGGTCATCAGCCCCAGCATTTT | CAWSVSSTGGHQPQHF
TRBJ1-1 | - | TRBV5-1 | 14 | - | TGCGCCAGCAGCTCGGGACAATTAGGAACTGAAGCTTTCTTT | CASSSGQLGTEAFF
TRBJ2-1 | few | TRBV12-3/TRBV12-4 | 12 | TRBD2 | TGTGCCACGGGGACTAGCGGGAGTATCAAGTTCTTC | CATGTSGSIKFF
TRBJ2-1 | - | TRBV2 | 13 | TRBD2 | TGTGCCAGCAAGGGACTAGCGGACAATGAGCAGTTCTTC | CASKGLADNEQFF
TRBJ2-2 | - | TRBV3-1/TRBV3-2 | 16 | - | TGTGCCAGCAGCCACCGTCCAGCGGAACGTTCCGGGGAGCTGTTTTTT | CASSHRPAERSGELFF
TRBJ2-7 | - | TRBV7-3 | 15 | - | TGTGCCAGCAGCTCCCCTCACCGAGTCGAACACGAGCAGTACTTC | CASSSPHRVEHEQYF
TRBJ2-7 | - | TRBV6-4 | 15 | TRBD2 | TGTGCCAGCAGTGAACTAGCGGGAGGGCCCTACGAGCAGTACTTC | CASSELAGGPYEQYF
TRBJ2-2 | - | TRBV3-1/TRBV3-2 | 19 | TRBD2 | TGTGCCAGCAGCAAAAGGTCTAGCGGGAATTACGCGAACACCGGGGAGCTGTTTTTT | CASSKRSSGNYANTGELFF
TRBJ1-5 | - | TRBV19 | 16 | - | TGTGCCAGTAGTATTCATGCGGGGGGAGGTAATCAGCCCCAGCATTTT | CASSIHAGGGNQPQHF
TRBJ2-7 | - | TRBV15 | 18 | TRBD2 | TGTGCCACCAGCAGAGATGGGGTGACTAGCGGGAGGGCCGACGAGCAGTACTTC | CATSRDGVTSGRADEQYF
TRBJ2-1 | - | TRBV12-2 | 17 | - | TGTGCAAGTCGCTTAGCGGCCGTGCTAGCGGGGGTCAAGGAGCAGTTCTTC | CASRLAAVLAGVKEQFF
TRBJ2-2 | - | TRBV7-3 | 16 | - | TGTGCCAGCAGCCCTGGCCGGGAAGGTATCACCGGGGAGCTGTTTTTT | CASSPGREGITGELFF
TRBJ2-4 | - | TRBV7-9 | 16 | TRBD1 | TGTGCCAGCAGCTTAGAGGGGGCATTGGCCAAAAACATTCAGTACTTC | CASSLEGALAKNIQYF
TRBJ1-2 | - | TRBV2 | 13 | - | TGTGCCAGCAGAGCGGACAGTAACTATGGCTACACCTTC | CASRADSNYGYTF
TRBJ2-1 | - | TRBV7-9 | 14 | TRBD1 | TGTGCCAGCAGCCACGGGACAGGGAAAAATGAGCAGTTCTTC | CASSHGTGKNEQFF
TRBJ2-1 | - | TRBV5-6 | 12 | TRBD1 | TGTGCCAGCAGCTCGTCTTTGGGACAGGAGTTCTTC | CASSSSLGQEFF
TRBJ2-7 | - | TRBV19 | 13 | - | TGTGCCAGTAGTAACCAGGTTTCCTACGAGCAGTACTTC | CASSNQVSYEQYF
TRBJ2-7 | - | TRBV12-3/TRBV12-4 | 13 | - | TGTGCCAGCAGCCCCGGACAGAGCTACGAGCAGTACTTC | CASSPGQSYEQYF
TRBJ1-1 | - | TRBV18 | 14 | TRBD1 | TGTGCCAGCTCATCAGGACAGGGTAGAGCTGAAGCTTTCTTT | CASSSGQGRAEAFF
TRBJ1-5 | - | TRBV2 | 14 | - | TGTGCCAGCAGTGAATTGAGGGGAGGTCAGCCCCAGCATTTT | CASSELRGGQPQHF
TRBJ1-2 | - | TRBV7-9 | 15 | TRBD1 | TGTGCCAGCAGCCTAGACAGGGGGCGAGGATATGGCTACACCTTC | CASSLDRGRGYGYTF
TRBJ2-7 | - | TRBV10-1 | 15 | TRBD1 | TGCGCCAGCAAAGGGACAGGGGGCCCGGCGTACGAGCAGTACTTC | CASKGTGGPAYEQYF
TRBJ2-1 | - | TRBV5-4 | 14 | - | TGTGCCAGCAGCCAACAGGGTACCTACAATGAGCAGTTCTTC | CASSQQGTYNEQFF
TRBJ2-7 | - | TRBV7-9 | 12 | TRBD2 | TGTGCCTGGACTAGCGGGACATACGAGCAGTACTTC | CAWTSGTYEQYF
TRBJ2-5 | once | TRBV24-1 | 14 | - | TGTGCCACCAATCCAGGGGAGGGCGGGGAGACCCAGTACTTC | CATNPGEGGETQYF
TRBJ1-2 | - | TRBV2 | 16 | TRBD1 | TGTGCCGGCCGGGACAGGGATATTCTAGGCGGCTATGGCTACACCTTC | CAGRDRDILGGYGYTF
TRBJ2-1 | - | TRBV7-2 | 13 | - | TGTGCCAGCAGCTTGGACACCTACAATGAGCAGTTCTTC | CASSLDTYNEQFF
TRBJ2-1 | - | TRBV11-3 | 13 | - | TGTGCCAGCAGCTTAAACGGGATCAATGAGCAGTTCTTC | CASSLNGINEQFF
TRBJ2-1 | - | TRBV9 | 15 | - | TGTGCCAGCAGCGCCCGGGACAATTATTACAATGAGCAGTTCTTC | CASSARDNYYNEQFF
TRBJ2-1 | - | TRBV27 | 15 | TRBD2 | TGTGCCAGCAGTTTTTTCCCGGCTAGCGGGACTTATGTCGTCTTC | CASSFFPASGTYVVF
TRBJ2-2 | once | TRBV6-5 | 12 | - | TGTGCCAGCACGGACTCCACCGGGGAGCTGTTTTTT | CASTDSTGELFF
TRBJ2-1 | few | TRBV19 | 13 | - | TGTGCCAGTAGTATAGGTCCTCACAATGAGCAGTTCTTC | CASSIGPHNEQFF
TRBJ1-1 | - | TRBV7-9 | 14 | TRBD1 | TGTGCCAGCAGCTTAGTAGGACAGGAGACTGAAGCTTTCTTT | CASSLVGQETEAFF
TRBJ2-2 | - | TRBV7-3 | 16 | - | TGTGCCAGCAGCCTAGTGGGGGGAGAGAACACCGGGGAGCTGTTTTTT | CASSLVGGENTGELFF
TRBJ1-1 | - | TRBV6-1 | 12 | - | TGTGCCAGCAGTGAAGGGGGGGGCGAAGCTTTCTTT | CASSEGGGEAFF
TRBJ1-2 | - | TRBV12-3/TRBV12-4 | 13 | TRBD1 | TGTGCCAGCAGACCGGGACAGATCTATGGCTACACCTTC | CASRPGQIYGYTF
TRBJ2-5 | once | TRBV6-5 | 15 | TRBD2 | TGTGCCAGTAGCGGACTAGCTCAAAGGGGAGAGACCCAGTACTTC | CASSGLAQRGETQYF
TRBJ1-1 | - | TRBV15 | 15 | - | TGTGCCACCAGCAGAGATACTAGACGAAACACTGAAGCTTTCTTT | CATSRDTRRNTEAFF
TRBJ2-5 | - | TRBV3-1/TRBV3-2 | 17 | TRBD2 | TGTGCCAGCAGCCAAGGTAACAGAGCGGGAGGTGGTGAGACCCAGTACTTC | CASSQGNRAGGGETQYF
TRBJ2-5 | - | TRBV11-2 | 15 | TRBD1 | TGTGCCAGCAGCTTACGGGGACAGCTACAAGAGACCCAGTACTTC | CASSLRGQLQETQYF
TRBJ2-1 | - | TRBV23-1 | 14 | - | TGCGCCAGCAGTCAATCGAGCAGGGTAAATGAGCAGTTCTTC | CASSQSSRVNEQFF
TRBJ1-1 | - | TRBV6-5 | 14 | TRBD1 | TGTGCCAGCAGTAGGGACAGGGAGAGGACTGAAGCTTTCTTT | CASSRDRERTEAFF
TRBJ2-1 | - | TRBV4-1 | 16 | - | TGCGCCAGCAGCCAAGCGGCGGCTAGCTTCTACAATGAGCAGTTCTTC | CASSQAAASFYNEQFF
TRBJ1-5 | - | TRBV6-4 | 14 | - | TGTGCCAGCAGTGTCTCCGCAGGGTATCAGCCCCAGCATTTT | CASSVSAGYQPQHF
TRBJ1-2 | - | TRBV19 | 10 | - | TGTGCCACCCGGGACTATGGCTACACCTTC | CATRDYGYTF
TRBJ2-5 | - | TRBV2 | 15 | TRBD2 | TGTGCCAGCACCGAGGGTGGCGGGAGGGCCGAGACCCAGTACTTC | CASTEGGGRAETQYF
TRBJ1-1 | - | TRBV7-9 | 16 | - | TGTGCCAGCAGCCAGGGTGGGGAGGGAGGATTTGTTGAAGCTTTCTTT | CASSQGGEGGFVEAFF
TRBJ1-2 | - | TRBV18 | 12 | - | TGTGCCAGCTCACCCAAAGGGGGAGGCTACACCTTC | CASSPKGGGYTF
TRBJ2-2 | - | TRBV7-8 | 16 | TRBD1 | TGTGCCAGCAGCTCCCCGGGCCAGGGGGTAATCGGGGAGCTGTTTTTT | CASSSPGQGVIGELFF
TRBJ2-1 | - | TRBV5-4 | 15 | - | TGTGCCAGCAGCTTGGAGCGGATTTCCTACAATGAGCAGTTCTTC | CASSLERISYNEQFF
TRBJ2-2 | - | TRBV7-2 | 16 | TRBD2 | TGTGCCAGCAGCCCTAGCGGGAGGGCCTGGGGCGGGGAGCTGTTTTTT | CASSPSGRAWGGELFF